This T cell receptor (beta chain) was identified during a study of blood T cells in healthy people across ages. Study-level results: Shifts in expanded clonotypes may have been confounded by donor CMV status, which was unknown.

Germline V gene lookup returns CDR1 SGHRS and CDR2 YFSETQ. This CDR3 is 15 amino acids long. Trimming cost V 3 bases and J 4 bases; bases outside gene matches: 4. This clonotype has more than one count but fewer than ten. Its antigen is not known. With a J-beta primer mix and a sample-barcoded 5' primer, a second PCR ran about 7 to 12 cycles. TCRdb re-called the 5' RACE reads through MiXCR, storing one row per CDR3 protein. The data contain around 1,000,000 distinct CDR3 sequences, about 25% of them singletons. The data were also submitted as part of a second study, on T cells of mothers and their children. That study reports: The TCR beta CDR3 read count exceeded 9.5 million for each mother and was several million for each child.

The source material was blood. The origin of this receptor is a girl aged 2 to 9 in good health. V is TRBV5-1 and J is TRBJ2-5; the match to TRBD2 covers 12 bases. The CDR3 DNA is TGCGCCAGCAGCTCAGGGGGACTAGCGGGAGAGACCCAGTACTTC. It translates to CASSSGGLAGETQYF.